Presented here are 29 T cell receptor beta chains from one specimen sequenced in a study of blood T cell repertoires in COVID-19. Data came from immunoSEQ multiplex PCR; TCRdb stores just in-frame clones and leaves some out. The sample holds about 370,000 clones, 70% to 90% seen once. Sample: peripheral blood. The receptors stem from a woman aged 25-40 years with COVID-19, enrolled during active disease.

The gene calls are TRBV29-1 and TRBJ2-1; D uncertain. The V gene lost 5 bases and the J gene lost 6 bases, with 8 bases spanning the gap. In germline, CDR1 is SQVTM, CDR2 ANQGSEA. The CDR3 loop spans 11 amino acids. This CDR3 reads CSVLTGNEQFF. The DNA of the CDR3 is TGCAGCGTTCTGACGGGCAATGAGCAGTTCTTC.

The chain uses TRBV13 and TRBJ2-1, with TRBD2 matching over 9 bases. This CDR3 is 14 amino acids long. The germline V gene has CDR1 PRHDT and CDR2 FYEKMQ (reference sequence). V lost 6 bases and J lost 8; bases outside the gene matches: 8. The CDR3 DNA sequence: TGTGCCAGCAGACTGACTAGCGGCGGGGATGAGCAGTTCTTC. Its protein is CASRLTSGGDEQFF.

The V call is TRBV11-3, the J call TRBJ2-3; TRBD2 aligns across 9 bases. The CDR3 is 15 amino acids. Per germline, CDR1 SGHNT and CDR2 YENEEA. Trimming took 5 bases from V and 4 from J; bases not matched to a gene: 7. The CDR3 here is CASSGLAGDADTQYF. Written as DNA, the CDR3 is TGTGCCAGCAGCGGCTTAGCGGGAGACGCAGATACGCAGTATTTT.

This clone was seen a single time. The chain combines TRBV3-1 (or the pseudogene TRBV3-2) with TRBJ1-2, with 8 bases that match TRBD1. This CDR3 has 13 amino acids. Trimming removed 4 bases from V and 4 bases from J; junction bases left unmatched: 2. Germline CDR1 reads LGHDT; CDR2 reads YNNKEL (reference sequence). The CDR3 nucleotides are TGTGCCAGCAGCCTACAGGGGGGCTATGGCTACACCTTC. It codes for CASSLQGGYGYTF.

This chain uses TRBV28 with TRBJ2-5; 11 positions agree with TRBD1. V was clipped by 5 bases and J by 6 bases; unmatched bases: 8. The CDR3 runs 15 residues. Per germline, CDR1 MDHEN and CDR2 SYDVKM. CDR3 nucleotide sequence: TGTGCCAGCAGTCCCCCGGGACAGGGGGTACAGACCCAGTACTTC. Protein: CASSPPGQGVQTQYF.

The V and J genes are TRBV7-9 and TRBJ1-2, with 7 bases lining up with TRBD1. Germline values: CDR1 SEHNR, CDR2 FQNEAQ (reference sequence). The CDR3 loop spans 13 amino acids. Germline trimming cut 8 bases from V and 0 bases from J; bases unmatched to any gene: 3. In DNA, the CDR3 is TGTGCCAGCTGGGGACAGACTAACTATGGCTACACCTTC. It codes for CASWGQTNYGYTF. The full variable domain, completed using reference TRBV7-9 and TRBJ1-2, is DTGVSQNPRHKITKRGQNVTFRCDPISEHNRLYWYRQTLGQGPEFLTYFQNEAQLEKSRLLSDRFSAERPKGSFSTLEIQRTEQGDSAMYLCASWGQTNYGYTFGSGTRLTVV.

J is TRBJ2-5 and V is TRBV11-3, with 9 bases aligning to TRBD1. In germline, CDR1 is SGHNT, CDR2 YENEEA. The CDR3 has 14 amino acids. J gave up 5 bases and V 5 bases, and 6 bases lay outside the gene matches. The CDR3 here is CASSLTGGGETQYF. The CDR3 DNA is TGTGCCAGCAGCCTAACAGGGGGCGGGGAGACCCAGTACTTC.

This clone was recorded once. The chain combines TRBV27 with TRBJ1-1; D is perhaps TRBD1 (5 bases). Per the germline V gene, CDR1 is MNHEY and CDR2 is SMNVEV (reference sequence). This CDR3 comprises 14 residues. Trimming took 3 bases from V and 2 from J, leaving 10 bases between them. The CDR3, as DNA: TGTGCCAGCAGTTTGGGGCAGAGAAACACTGAAGCTTTCTTT. Translated, it gives CASSLGQRNTEAFF.

The chain couples TRBV5-6 to TRBJ2-7, with 8 bases aligning to TRBD2. The CDR3 is 12 amino acids. CDR1 and CDR2 from the germline V gene are SGHDT and YYEEEE. DNA for the CDR3: TGTGCCAGCAGCCTCGAGGGGAGCGGGAGCGACGTC. This translates into CASSLEGSGSDV.

This sequence joins TRBV19 and TRBJ1-5; perhaps TRBD1 as D (6 bases). The V gene lost 7 bases and the J gene lost 1 base, with 14 bases spanning the gap. The CDR3 spans 15 residues. Germline loops: CDR1 LNHDA, CDR2 SQIVND (reference sequence). In DNA form, the CDR3 reads TGTGCCAGTACCTACGACAGGCAAAGCAATCAGCCCCAGCATTTT. This gives the protein CASTYDRQSNQPQHF. The variable domain in full, completed from reference TRBV19 and TRBJ1-5, reads DGGITQSPKYLFRKEGQNVTLSCEQNLNHDAMYWYRQDPGQGLRLIYYSQIVNDFQKGDIAEGYSVSREKKESFPLTVTSAQKNPTAFYLCASTYDRQSNQPQHFGDGTRLSIL.

CDR3 sequence: CASSGYRGVSSVGQPQHF. The DNA of the CDR3 is TGTGCCAGCAGTGGCTACAGGGGGGTCTCATCAGTAGGTCAGCCCCAGCATTTT. The chain recombines TRBV6-1 with TRBJ1-5, with TRBD1 identical over 8 bases. V lost 4 bases, J lost 6 bases, and 17 bases stayed unmatched. This CDR3 is 18 amino acids long. Germline assignment: CDR1 MNHNS and CDR2 SASEGT.

This clone was counted a few times. The junction shows a germline mismatch at one end, possibly a read error. The chain employs TRBV28 and TRBJ2-7, with 8 nucleotides matching TRBD1. This CDR3 is 15 amino acids long. Germline CDR1 is MDHEN and CDR2 is SYDVKM. CDR3 nucleotide sequence: TGTGCCAGCAGGCGGACAGGGAGGTTTTCCTTCGAGCAGTACTTC. This gives the protein CASRRTGRFSFEQYF.

This rearrangement joins TRBV11-2 to TRBJ2-7; 12 bases align to TRBD2. With 1 base clipped from V and 0 bases from J, the junction kept 7 bases outside the gene matches. The germline gives CDR1 SGHAT, CDR2 FQNNGV. The CDR3 is 18 amino acids. CDR3 loop: CASSLGWTSGVSSYEQYF. The CDR3 DNA follows: TGTGCCAGCAGCTTAGGATGGACTAGCGGGGTTTCCTCCTACGAGCAGTACTTC.

The J gene is TRBJ2-5, the V gene TRBV11-2, with TRBD1 matching over 9 bases. Trimming took 2 bases from V and 5 from J; bases not matched to a gene: 3. This CDR3 region has 14 residues. In germline, CDR1 is SGHAT, CDR2 FQNNGV. The CDR3 region is CASSLRGTGETQYF. CDR3 nucleotide sequence: TGTGCCAGCAGCTTACGAGGGACAGGGGAGACCCAGTACTTC.

This clone showed up just once. The chain carries TRBV3-1 (or the pseudogene TRBV3-2) and TRBJ1-6; no firm D call. Germline CDR1 LGHDT, CDR2 YNNKEL (reference sequence). V lost 4 bases and J lost 10, with 8 bases in between. The length of the CDR3 is 12 residues. The CDR3 DNA is TGTGCCAGCAGCCGAGGTTACTCACCCCTCCACTTT. Its translation is CASSRGYSPLHF.

The CDR3: CASSVVSGRNTDTQYF. In DNA form, the CDR3 reads TGTGCCAGCAGCGTAGTAAGTGGGAGGAACACAGATACGCAGTATTTT. The V and J genes are TRBV9 and TRBJ2-3, with D perhaps matching TRBD2 (6 bases). This CDR3 spans 16 amino acids. CDR1 SGDLS and CDR2 YYNGEE come from the germline V gene. Trimming took off 0 bases at V and 2 bases at J, with 13 bases between the two ends.

V is TRBV7-9 and J is TRBJ1-2, with no clear D. There are 13 residues in the CDR3. Germline loops: CDR1 SEHNR, CDR2 FQNEAQ (reference sequence). V gave up 7 bases and J gave up 8 bases, with 17 bases separating them. The chain's CDR3 is CASIPSGIDGYTF. CDR3 nucleotide sequence: TGTGCCAGCATACCTTCGGGGATTGACGGCTACACCTTC. The full variable domain, rest sourced from reference TRBV7-9 and TRBJ1-2, is DTGVSQNPRHKITKRGQNVTFRCDPISEHNRLYWYRQTLGQGPEFLTYFQNEAQLEKSRLLSDRFSAERPKGSFSTLEIQRTEQGDSAMYLCASIPSGIDGYTFGSGTRLTVV.

The DNA for the CDR3 is TGCGCCAGCAGCTTGTCAGGGGGACGCGATCAGCCCCAGCATTTT. Translation: CASSLSGGRDQPQHF. The chain couples TRBV5-1 to TRBJ1-5; 7 bases agree with TRBD1. From germline, CDR1 is SGHRS and CDR2 YFSETQ. The V gene end was trimmed by 1 base and the J gene end by 5 bases; junction bases not matched to a gene: 6. The CDR3 covers 15 residues.

This sequence joins TRBV10-3 and TRBJ1-1; TRBD1 matches 7 bases. V shed 10 bases and J 0 bases; nucleotides not matched to a gene: 5. CDR3 length: 13 amino acids. CDR1 and CDR2 (germline): ENHRY, SYGVKD. The CDR3 DNA sequence: TGTGCCAACCGGGACAGCGTGAACACTGAAGCTTTCTTT. Amino acid sequence: CANRDSVNTEAFF.

The genes are TRBV4-1 and TRBJ2-5; D perhaps matches TRBD1 (6 bases). Trimming took 0 bases from V and 2 from J, leaving 7 bases between them. Germline loops: CDR1 MGHRA, CDR2 YSYEKL. This CDR3 has 14 residues. CDR3 bases: TGCGCCAGCAGCCAAGAGAGGGGGCAAGAGACCCAGTACTTC. Translated: CASSQERGQETQYF.

The rearrangement joins TRBV7-9 to TRBJ1-6; D is possibly TRBD1 (6 bases). Per the germline V gene, CDR1 is SEHNR and CDR2 is FQNEAQ (reference sequence). V lost 4 bases to trimming and J lost 10 bases, with 20 bases between them. The CDR3 has 16 amino acids. The DNA for the CDR3 is TGTGCCAGCAGCTCCGTAGGGGGGGGAAGTCGCTCACCCCTCCACTTT. Translated: CASSSVGGGSRSPLHF.

The chain carries TRBV24-1 and TRBJ2-1; tentative D call: TRBD1 (6 bases). The CDR3 consists of 16 residues. V lost 0 bases and J lost 5, with 13 bases in between. Per the germline V gene, CDR1 is KGHDR and CDR2 is SFDVKD. The CDR3 sequence is CATSDLLPGVHNEQFF. The CDR3 nucleotides are TGTGCCACCAGTGATTTGCTACCAGGGGTCCACAATGAGCAGTTCTTC.

The chain carries TRBV12-3 or TRBV12-4 and TRBJ2-1; D is unresolved. V was shortened by 3 bases and J by 4 bases, with 4 bases between the two germline ends. The CDR3 consists of 12 residues. For the CDR3, the DNA is TGTGCCAGCAGTTTCGGGTACAATGAGCAGTTCTTC. Translating gives CASSFGYNEQFF.

The V and J genes are TRBV9 and TRBJ1-5; D not certain. CDR1 SGDLS and CDR2 YYNGEE come from the germline V gene. The CDR3 has 15 residues. V gave up 0 bases and J gave up 3 bases, with 10 bases separating them. DNA for the CDR3: TGTGCCAGCAGCGTAGCTGGGCAGCACAATCAGCCCCAGCATTTT. Translating gives CASSVAGQHNQPQHF. Filled out from reference TRBV9 and TRBJ1-5, the complete variable domain reads DSGVTQTPKHLITATGQRVTLRCSPRSGDLSVYWYQQSLDQGLQFLIQYYNGEERAKGNILERFSAQQFPDLHSELNLSSLELGDSALYFCASSVAGQHNQPQHFGDGTRLSIL.

The chain uses TRBV4-3 and TRBJ2-3, with 8 bases fitting TRBD2. With V trimmed by 0 bases and J by 6 bases, 8 bases remained unmatched. Germline CDR1 is LGHNA and CDR2 is YSLEER. The CDR3 consists of 16 residues. The CDR3 loop reads CASSQDPSGGWDTQYF. The CDR3 bases are TGCGCCAGCAGCCAAGATCCGAGCGGGGGCTGGGATACGCAGTATTTT.

This sequence joins TRBV14 and TRBJ2-2, with D unclear. The germline CDR1 and CDR2 sequences are SGHDN and FVKESK. The CDR3 consists of 15 residues. V lost 1 base and J 8 bases, leaving 14 bases between the germline ends. CDR3 sequence (DNA): TGTGCCAGCAGCCAAGGGGCCTCCACTGGGGGGGAGCTGTTTTTT. Amino acids: CASSQGASTGGELFF. The complete variable domain, with remaining parts taken from reference TRBV14 and TRBJ2-2, reads EAGVTQFPSHSVIEKGQTVTLRCDPISGHDNLYWYRRVMGKEIKFLLHFVKESKQDESGMPNNRFLAERTGGTYSTLKVQPAELEDSGVYFCASSQGASTGGELFFGEGSRLTVL.

The genes are TRBV6-2 or TRBV6-3 and TRBJ1-6; D uncertain. The ends were cut back, 0 bases at V and 7 bases at J, with 16 bases in the middle. The CDR3 consists of 17 residues. In germline, CDR1 is MNHEY, CDR2 SVGEGT. The chain's CDR3 is CASSYSGRGVANSPLHF. The CDR3 nucleotides read TGTGCCAGCAGTTACTCCGGGCGGGGAGTCGCGAATTCACCCCTCCACTTT.

This clone appeared once. The chain carries TRBV28 and TRBJ2-7; tentatively, D is TRBD2 (6 bases). CDR1 and CDR2 from the germline V gene are MDHEN and SYDVKM. The CDR3 sequence is 16 residues long. The V and J ends lost 5 bases and 3 bases respectively, with 20 bases between them. CDR3 protein: CASSPPGGANIYEQYV. The CDR3 coding sequence is TGTGCCAGCAGTCCCCCCGGGGGTGCGAATATCTACGAGCAGTACGTC.

DNA for the CDR3: TGTGCCAGCAGCTTAGATATCCGGGCTAGCGGGGGGGCAGATACGCAGTATTTT. This gives the protein CASSLDIRASGGADTQYF. The chain carries TRBV11-2 and TRBJ2-3, with 12 bases aligning to TRBD2. The CDR3 sequence is 18 residues long. CDR1 and CDR2 (germline): SGHAT, FQNNGV. The ends lost 0 bases at V and 4 bases at J; junction bases unmatched: 8.